The 8 T cell receptor beta chains reported below all come from one sample, sequenced in a study of shared clonotypes between healthy human individuals. Sequencing was performed with immunoSEQ multiplex PCR; in TCRdb, only in-frame clones are kept and a portion is missing. Of over a million clones listed, 70% to 80% were seen once; the top ten hold about 1.5%. The specimen was memory CD4+ T cells sorted from blood. The subset was: CD45RA-negative fraction. These receptors were taken from a man aged 18 to 30 in good health.

In its sample, this clone was seen many times. Other DNA sequences in this sample translate to the same CDR3. The chain uses TRBV19 and TRBJ1-5; 8 bases are a match to TRBD1. CDR3 length equals 14 residues. The junction had 3 bases not matched to a gene; V was cut back by 4 bases and J by 4 bases. The V gene's germline CDR1 is LNHDA and CDR2 SQIVND (reference sequence). CDR3 sequence reads: CASSTDRGNQPQHF. Written as DNA, the CDR3 is TGTGCCAGTAGTACCGACAGGGGTAATCAGCCCCAGCATTTT. Variable domain in full (rest from reference TRBV19 and TRBJ1-5): DGGITQSPKYLFRKEGQNVTLSCEQNLNHDAMYWYRQDPGQGLRLIYYSQIVNDFQKGDIAEGYSVSREKKESFPLTVTSAQKNPTAFYLCASSTDRGNQPQHFGDGTRLSIL.

The rearrangement joins TRBV5-1 to TRBJ2-2, with D uncertain. Germline CDR1 and CDR2: SGHRS and YFSETQ. V gave up 2 bases and J gave up 6 bases, with 11 bases separating them. The CDR3 consists of 14 residues. Here the CDR3 DNA reads TGCGCCAGCAGCTTAGGCAGTACCCCCGGGGAGCTGTTTTTT. Protein product: CASSLGSTPGELFF.

A note on this clone: The sample carries other DNA sequences with the same CDR3. The chain carries TRBV7-2 and TRBJ2-3, with D unresolved. This CDR3 contains 13 residues. Trimming stripped 3 bases from V and 6 bases from J, with 10 bases between. CDR1 SGHTA and CDR2 FQGNSA come from the germline V gene. In DNA form, the CDR3 reads TGTGCCAGCAGCTTCCGTCACTCGGATACGCAGTATTTT. It specifies CASSFRHSDTQYF.

This clone was seen at least ten times. The chain recombines TRBV5-4 with TRBJ1-3; 8 positions match TRBD1. CDR1 is SGHNT and CDR2 is YYREEE in the germline V gene (reference sequence). Unmatched junction bases numbered 3, after V lost 4 bases and J lost 3 bases. This CDR3 contains 14 residues. CDR3 protein: CASSPDRGGNTIYF. Written as DNA, the CDR3 is TGTGCCAGCAGCCCTGACAGGGGTGGAAACACCATATATTTT.

V gene TRBV10-3 combines with J gene TRBJ2-3, with 11 bases identical to TRBD2. The CDR3 covers 16 residues. Germline-derived CDR1 and CDR2 are ENHRY and SYGVKD. The ends lost 4 bases at V and 4 bases at J; junction bases unmatched: 7. The CDR3 spells CAISGSPSGRPDTQYF. In DNA, the CDR3 is TGTGCCATCAGTGGATCTCCTAGCGGGAGGCCAGATACGCAGTATTTT.

This clone was counted a single time. The chain has TRBV6-5 and TRBJ1-4, with 9 positions matching TRBD1. Germline assignment: CDR1 MNHEY and CDR2 SVGAGI. The CDR3 has 16 amino acids. J was trimmed by 8 bases and V by 4 bases; bases with no gene match: 11. CDR3 residues: CASSWGQGIAGEKLFF. The CDR3, as DNA: TGTGCCAGCAGTTGGGGACAGGGAATAGCAGGCGAAAAACTGTTTTTT.

This clone has more than one count but fewer than ten. The rearrangement joins TRBV9 to TRBJ1-6, with D maybe TRBD1 (6 bases). Trimming removed 0 bases from V and 7 bases from J, with 8 bases in between. The length of the CDR3 is 14 residues. Germline V lookup: CDR1 SGDLS, CDR2 YYNGEE. The CDR3 sequence is CASSVEDRNSPLHF. CDR3 nucleotide sequence: TGTGCCAGCAGCGTAGAGGACAGAAATTCACCCCTCCACTTT.

Worth noting for this clone: Sequence at one end of the junction differs from germline and may be a read error. This sequence joins TRBV6-5 and TRBJ1-2; TRBD1 matches at 7 bases. The CDR3 contains 14 residues. Germline lookup yields CDR1 MNHEY and CDR2 SVGAGI. This chain's CDR3 is CASSYTRVGGERRF. In nucleotides, the CDR3 is TGTGCCAGCAGTTACACCCGGGTAGGGGGCGAACGTCGCTTC.